This T cell receptor beta chain originates from a study of beta chain features in type 1 diabetes. This clone was seen more than once but under ten times. The antigen is not known. Over 95% purity was reached by all sorted populations. As every portion of the isolated RNA was reverse transcribed, the sequencing read expressed TCRB transcripts. Clones were read by immunoSEQ multiplex PCR, and TCRdb kept only the in-frame ones, dropping some. The table records some 640,000 clones, about 14% of them present only once. Study findings and constraints: Cells with high TCR expression could be over-represented by cDNA sequencing. The naive, central memory and Treg TCRB repertoires showed an apparent similarity that was greater among patients than among healthy donors. Among patients with Type 1 diabetes, TCRB CDR3s were moderately but significantly shorter in every one of the four CD4+ subsets.

The CDR3 runs 15 residues. Germline V gene lookup returns CDR1 SGHRS and CDR2 YFSETQ. V was trimmed by 9 bases and J by 0 bases, leaving 16 bases between them. The specimen was naive CD4+ T cells from blood. The clonotype originates from a young man with type 1 diabetes. V is TRBV5-1 and J is TRBJ2-1; D might be TRBD2 (6 bases). The CDR3 loop reads CATSRDPGSYNEQFF. The DNA of the CDR3 is TGCGCCACCTCGCGGGACCCTGGCTCCTACAATGAGCAGTTCTTC.